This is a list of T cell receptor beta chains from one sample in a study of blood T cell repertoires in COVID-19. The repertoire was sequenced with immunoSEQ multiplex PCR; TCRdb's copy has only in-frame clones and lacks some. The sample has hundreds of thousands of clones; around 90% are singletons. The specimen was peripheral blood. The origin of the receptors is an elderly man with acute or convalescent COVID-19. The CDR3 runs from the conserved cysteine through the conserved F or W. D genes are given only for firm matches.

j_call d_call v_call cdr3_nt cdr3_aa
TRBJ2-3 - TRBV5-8 TGTGCCAGCAGCTTGACCCGAGTGATGATGCAAGCAGATACGCAGTATTTT CASSLTRVMMQADTQYF
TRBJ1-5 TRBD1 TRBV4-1 TGCGCCAGCAGCCAGACTCCGGGACAGCTGAATCAGCCCCAGCATTTT CASSQTPGQLNQPQHF
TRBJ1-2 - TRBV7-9 TGTGCCAGCAGCTTAGTTCCAGGGGACTATGGCTACACCTTC CASSLVPGDYGYTF
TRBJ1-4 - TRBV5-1 TGCGCCAGCAGCTTGGCCTGGGGAGCAACTAATGAAAAACTGTTTTTT CASSLAWGATNEKLFF
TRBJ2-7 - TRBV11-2 TGTGCCAGCAGCCGTAACTCCTTCTACGAGCAGTACTTC CASSRNSFYEQYF
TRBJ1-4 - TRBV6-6 TGTGCCAGCAGTCCATGGGGGGGAACTAATGAAAAACTGTTTTTT CASSPWGGTNEKLFF
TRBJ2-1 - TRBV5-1 TGCGCCAGCAGCTTTAGAGCGGCTGTATACAATGAGCAGTTCTTC CASSFRAAVYNEQFF
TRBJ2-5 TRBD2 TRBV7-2 TGTGCCAGCAGCTTAGATCCCGGACTAGCGGGGTCGGAGACCCAGTACTTC CASSLDPGLAGSETQYF
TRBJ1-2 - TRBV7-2 TGTGCCAGCAGCCATCCAGGGGTGCGAGCTAACTATGGCTACACCTTC CASSHPGVRANYGYTF
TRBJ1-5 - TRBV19 TGTGCCAGTAGTATAAAGGGGGTGCAAAATCAGCCCCAGCATTTT CASSIKGVQNQPQHF
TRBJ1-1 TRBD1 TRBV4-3 TGCGCCAGCAGCACCCGACAGGGGACTGAAGCTTTCTTT CASSTRQGTEAFF
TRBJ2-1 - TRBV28 TGTGCCAGCACCCGCGGGTTTTACAATGAGCAGTTCTTC CASTRGFYNEQFF
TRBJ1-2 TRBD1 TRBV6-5 TGTGCCAGCAGTTACTCGGAAGGGGGCCGCTATGGCTACACCTTC CASSYSEGGRYGYTF